These T cell receptor beta chains were read from a single sample in a study of identical twins. From the 5' RACE reads, TCRdb called clonotypes with MiXCR, one entry per CDR3 protein. The sample includes about 470,000 distinct CDR3 sequences, 24% of them seen just once. A further study also used this sample, focusing on T cells expressing NK-cell markers.

Sequencing was performed on CD4+ T cells sorted from blood. These receptors came from a woman aged 18-35 years in good health. Each CDR3 is given with its conserved first and last residue.

v_call cdr3_aa
TRBV12-3/TRBV12-4 CASSLGLAGQYF
TRBV20-1 CSAREGLNTEAFF
TRBV4-3 CASSPTGGGVGETQYF
TRBV20-1 CSFDRGTEAFF
TRBV9 CASSPQRDPSGKLFF
TRBV5-1 CASSGGVPGPTETQYF
TRBV7-9 CASTNFEKLFF
TRBV12-3/TRBV12-4 CASTLRGAQYF
TRBV10-3 CAISDPGDGANTGELFF
TRBV2 CASSESGEYYEQYF
TRBV20-1 CSASDLGLAGGYEQYF
TRBV5-1 CASSYADRGRGEQYF
TRBV20-1 CSAREGARYNEQFF
TRBV2 CASTLQILNTEAFF
TRBV12-3/TRBV12-4 CASRAGEQFF
TRBV12-3/TRBV12-4 CASSLIPRGQETQYF
TRBV20-1 CSARPYLTRIDTQYF
TRBV12-3/TRBV12-4 CASRKGTSAYEQYF
TRBV20-1 CSLPSGVSYNEQFF
TRBV5-1 CASSWGTGGGETQYF
TRBV11-3 CASSSLLDSGEHNEQFF
TRBV29-1 CSAGQGNEQYF
TRBV7-2 CASSLAGLVTGELFF
TRBV5-1 CASSLDGPTNNEQFF
TRBV3-1 CASSYDSYEQYF
TRBV5-6 CASSRDREGEQYF
TRBV6-1 CASSQRQGADGELFF
TRBV30 CAWSVLAGPTDTQYF
TRBV11-3 CASSFQGGNEQFF
TRBV5-1 CASSPTGEGVGEQFF
TRBV7-8 CASSLVQPWTGGSYEQYF
TRBV10-3 CATLTGNSGNTIYF
TRBV12-3/TRBV12-4 CASSRDRVNTEAFF
TRBV11-2 CASSFRDRGPEQYF
TRBV5-1 CASSLRGPAEAFF
TRBV11-2 CASSLVLGAGLAYNEQFF
TRBV30 CAWSAHLQETQYF
TRBV20-1 CSADSAGANVLTF
TRBV20-1 CSARDGTGGRGQYF
TRBV12-3/TRBV12-4 CASSGGVSSYNEQFF
TRBV23-1 CASSQSGQHCRDSSYNSPLHF
TRBV4-2 CASSHADREAFF
TRBV2 CASSHKRAGGLNTEAFF
TRBV20-1 CSAQGQGPDTQYF